These T cell receptor beta chains were read from a single sample in a study of blood T cells in healthy people across ages. In TCRdb, the 5' RACE reads were re-called with MiXCR into one record per CDR3 protein. The sample holds 1.5 million to 2 million distinct CDR3 sequences, around 40% seen once. Sequencing was done on a sample of blood. These receptor sequences come from a human donor in good health. Both conserved end residues are part of each CDR3. D genes are given only for firm matches. Size values are once, few and many counts, or a class for expanded clones, and some rows have none.

CDR3nt,CDR3aa,v_gene,j_gene,abundance,d_gene
TGCGCCAGCAGCTTGGGGGACAGGTCCGATCAGCCCCAGCATTTT,CASSLGDRSDQPQHF,TRBV5-1,TRBJ1-5,-,TRBD1
TGTGCCAGCACCGCGCGGGGGGCCTGGGAGACCCAGTACTTC,CASTARGAWETQYF,TRBV6-6,TRBJ2-5,few,TRBD2
TGTGCCATCAGTCCGACAGTTTATGGCTACACCTTC,CAISPTVYGYTF,TRBV10-3,TRBJ1-2,-,-
TGTGCCAGCAGTTCCTATCTGGAGACTGGATACGAGCAGTACTTC,CASSSYLETGYEQYF,TRBV6-2/TRBV6-3,TRBJ2-7,few,-
TGTGCCAGCAGCTTTGCCGGGGACATTGGGGAGACCCAGTACTTC,CASSFAGDIGETQYF,TRBV11-2,TRBJ2-5,-,-
TGTGCCAGCAGACCTCTGGGGGGAGGAGAGACCCAGTACTTC,CASRPLGGGETQYF,TRBV28,TRBJ2-5,-,-
TGTGCCAGCACCGGACTAGCGGGTTTCCAAGAGACCCGGTACTTC,CASTGLAGFQETRYF,TRBV2,TRBJ2-5,-,TRBD2
TGCGCCAGCAGCCAAGGTTCCGGGAACTATGGCTACACCTTC,CASSQGSGNYGYTF,TRBV4-3,TRBJ1-2,few,-
TGTGCCAGCAGTTTCGGACAGTTCTTAGGCTCCTACAATGAGCAGTTCTTC,CASSFGQFLGSYNEQFF,TRBV27,TRBJ2-1,-,-
TGTGCCAGCGGGGACACATGGAATGAGCAGTTCTTC,CASGDTWNEQFF,TRBV7-3,TRBJ2-1,-,-
TGTGCCAGCTCTTCGGCGGGACAAAATGAGCGGTTCTTC,CASSSAGQNERFF,TRBV18,TRBJ2-1,-,-
TGTGCCAGCAGACCCCACAGGGGAAGTGAGACCCAGTACTTC,CASRPHRGSETQYF,TRBV27,TRBJ2-5,few,TRBD1
TGTGCCAGCAGTTACTCGTTACGAACTTACAATGAGCAGTTCTTC,CASSYSLRTYNEQFF,TRBV6-5,TRBJ2-1,many,-
TGCAGCGTTGAAGGGCGGGGGATGAGGAACACTGAAGCTTTCTTT,CSVEGRGMRNTEAFF,TRBV29-1,TRBJ1-1,-,-
TGTGCCAGCAGCTTGGATGGGGGTTATACGCAGTATTTT,CASSLDGGYTQYF,TRBV5-6,TRBJ2-3,-,-
TGTGCCAGCAGACGGACCCCTCAGGTGACAGATACGCAGTATTTT,CASRRTPQVTDTQYF,TRBV7-8,TRBJ2-3,few,-
TGTGCCAGCAGCTTAGCCTGGGGTGAAAAACTGTTTTTT,CASSLAWGEKLFF,TRBV7-9,TRBJ1-4,-,-
TGTGCCAGCAGCCCCCGGACAGGGGAGGGTCAGCCCCAGCATTTT,CASSPRTGEGQPQHF,TRBV7-2,TRBJ1-5,few,TRBD1
TGTGCCAGCAGTTACATGGGCGGGGGGGCCCAAGAGACCCAGTACTTC,CASSYMGGGAQETQYF,TRBV6-5,TRBJ2-5,few,TRBD2
TGTGCCAGCAGTCCCCGAGGCACGGGCACTGAAGCTTTCTTT,CASSPRGTGTEAFF,TRBV12-3/TRBV12-4,TRBJ1-1,few,-
TGTGCCAGCAGCCACTTGTCCCAGGACCAGAATACGCAGTATTTT,CASSHLSQDQNTQYF,TRBV3-1,TRBJ2-3,few,-
TGTGCCAGCAGTTTCCGGATTTCCCATACGCAGTATTTT,CASSFRISHTQYF,TRBV6-5,TRBJ2-3,-,-
TGTGCCAGCAGTGAAAAGTACAGGGAAGAGACCCAGTACTTC,CASSEKYREETQYF,TRBV2,TRBJ2-5,-,-
TGCAGCGTTGGGGTTCAATACGAGCAGTACTTC,CSVGVQYEQYF,TRBV29-1,TRBJ2-7,-,-
TGTGCCAGCAGCTTAACGGGCCCGGGGGCGAGGAATGGAAACACCATATATTTT,CASSLTGPGARNGNTIYF,TRBV7-3,TRBJ1-3,-,-
TGTGCCAGCAGTCCCCTCCTCCTGGTCGGCTATGGCTACACCTTC,CASSPLLLVGYGYTF,TRBV27,TRBJ1-2,-,-
TGTGCCATAGCGGGGGGGCCACAGTCCGAGCAGTTCTTC,CAIAGGPQSEQFF,TRBV10-3,TRBJ2-1,many,TRBD2
TGTGCCATCAGTGACGGAAGGGACATCCCCTACGAGCAGTACTTC,CAISDGRDIPYEQYF,TRBV10-3,TRBJ2-7,-,-
TGTGCCAGCAGTAGGAACATCCTATGGGGCTACAGGCGCCGGGCGATTACAGATACGCAGTATTTT,CASSRNILWGYRRRAITDTQYF,TRBV21-1,TRBJ2-3,-,-
TGCAGTGCCACCCTTTCCCAGGGGGGATATGGCTACACCTTC,CSATLSQGGYGYTF,TRBV20-1,TRBJ1-2,-,TRBD1
TGTGCCAGCAGCCCTATAAGTTCTGGCAGGGTTTACAATGAGCAGTTCTTC,CASSPISSGRVYNEQFF,TRBV9,TRBJ2-1,-,-
TGTGCCAGCAGCGTATTCCGGACCCATTCGCACTATGGCTACACCTTC,CASSVFRTHSHYGYTF,TRBV9,TRBJ1-2,-,-
TGCGCCAGCAGCCCCGGGACAGGGGATAGAAACATTCAGTACTTC,CASSPGTGDRNIQYF,TRBV4-3,TRBJ2-4,many,TRBD1
TGTGCCAGCAGCTTAATGACAGAGGAAGATACGCAGTATTTT,CASSLMTEEDTQYF,TRBV7-9,TRBJ2-3,-,-
TGCAGTGCTAGAGGAGGGGGGAGGCATGAGCAGTTCTTC,CSARGGGRHEQFF,TRBV20-1,TRBJ2-1,few,-
TGCAGTGCTAGAGTTCCAGCTACCTATAACTATGGCTACACCTTC,CSARVPATYNYGYTF,TRBV20-1,TRBJ1-2,-,-
TGTGCCAGCAGTTTCATGGCTGGGCTAGCGGGGGTCCAAGAGACCCAGTACTTC,CASSFMAGLAGVQETQYF,TRBV12-3/TRBV12-4,TRBJ2-5,-,TRBD2
TGTGCCAGCAGTTACGAAGGGGGGGCTGGGGCCAACGTCCTGACTTTC,CASSYEGGAGANVLTF,TRBV6-5,TRBJ2-6,-,-
TGTGCCAGGTCCCTCCGGGACGGGGTCTATGGCTACACCTTC,CARSLRDGVYGYTF,TRBV11-2,TRBJ1-2,few,-
TGTGCCAGCTCACCACTCATCTTAAGGACTATCGGGGAGCAGTTCTTC,CASSPLILRTIGEQFF,TRBV18,TRBJ2-1,once,-
TGCGCCAGCAGCCACATGAACATAAATGAGCAGTACTTC,CASSHMNINEQYF,TRBV4-3,TRBJ2-5,-,-
TGTGCCACCCTGAGGTCGGCCGTAGCGGGGGTCCCCGATGAGCAGTTCTTC,CATLRSAVAGVPDEQFF,TRBV6-6,TRBJ2-1,-,TRBD2
TGTGCCTGCAGCCAAGACAGGGGGCGCAAGGAGACCCAGTACTTC,CACSQDRGRKETQYF,TRBV3-1,TRBJ2-5,-,TRBD1
TGTGCCAGCAGCGAGACCCGGGACAATCGGAATTCACCCCTCCACTTT,CASSETRDNRNSPLHF,TRBV9,TRBJ1-6,few,-
TGTGCCAGTAGGCCCTTCGACAGGGACACTGAAGCTTTCTTT,CASRPFDRDTEAFF,TRBV12-3/TRBV12-4,TRBJ1-1,-,TRBD1
TGTGCCAGCAGCGGGGGGCGAGAGCAGTTCTTC,CASSGGREQFF,TRBV7-9,TRBJ2-1,many,-
TGCAGTGCGCCGCGTACGGGATTGAGCTCCTACGAGCAGTACTTC,CSAPRTGLSSYEQYF,TRBV20-1,TRBJ2-7,-,-
TGTGCCAGCAGTTCTTACGGGACAGGAATAACTCAGCCCCAGCATTTT,CASSSYGTGITQPQHF,TRBV28,TRBJ1-5,few,TRBD1
TGTGCCAGCAGTTTAGTGAGGCAAGGTCAGCCCCAGCATTTT,CASSLVRQGQPQHF,TRBV12-3/TRBV12-4,TRBJ1-5,-,-
TGTGTCAGCAGCATTCACGGAGGGCTCTCCTACAATGAGCAGTTCTTC,CVSSIHGGLSYNEQFF,TRBV7-2,TRBJ2-1,-,-
TGTGCCAGCAGTGAATGGGGTAGTGGAGAGACCCAGTACTTC,CASSEWGSGETQYF,TRBV2,TRBJ2-5,few,-
TGTGCCACAACTAGCGGGCCTGGTAGGGAGCAGTTCTTC,CATTSGPGREQFF,TRBV7-2,TRBJ2-1,few,TRBD2
TGCAGCGTTGCGGAGGGGGGTCAGCCCCAGCATTTT,CSVAEGGQPQHF,TRBV29-1,TRBJ1-5,-,-
TGTGCCATCAGTGACGAGACAGGGCATGGCTACACCTTC,CAISDETGHGYTF,TRBV10-3,TRBJ1-2,-,TRBD1
TGCGCCAGCAGCCAAGGTGCCCTGAGGGCGTTTTATGGCTACACCTTC,CASSQGALRAFYGYTF,TRBV4-1,TRBJ1-2,-,-
TGTGCCAGCAGCACCAACAGCTATGGCTACACCTTC,CASSTNSYGYTF,TRBV7-2,TRBJ1-2,few,-